The next 24 T cell receptor beta chains were all read from a single sample in a study of T cell repertoires in cytomegalovirus infection (dated by TCRdb to the late 2010s). The run used an Illumina HiSeq 1500. TCRdb reran the public reads through fastp at Q25 and MiXCR, keeping productive beta chains. Records with the same CDR3 protein are collapsed into one entry carrying the most frequent genes and DNA. Present in this sample are approximately 600,000 distinct CDR3 sequences, around two fifths of which were seen just once. The leading ten clones occupy roughly 50% of the sample. Antigens of these TCRs are unknown. This specimen's treatment or condition label, per the study, means: in vitro stimulation with specific CMV peptide epitopes to enrich CMV-specific T cells. This material consisted of cultured PBMCs, taken from culture after CMV antigen stimulation. Receptors were obtained from a human donor in good health (CMV status not recorded). Some clones in this sample may be carry-over from other donors' samples.

There are a few counts of this clonotype. The V call is TRBV7-2, the J call TRBJ2-5; the D gene is possibly TRBD2 (5 bases). V was shortened by 3 bases and J by 5 bases, with 16 bases between the two germline ends. Germline V gene lookup returns CDR1 SGHTA and CDR2 FQGNSA. The CDR3 spans 15 residues. The DNA for the CDR3 is TGTGCCAGCAGCTTGGACCCCGAAAGAGGGGAGACCCAGTACTTC. Translating it yields CASSLDPERGETQYF. The entire variable domain, with the rest obtained from reference TRBV7-2 and TRBJ2-5, is as follows: GAGVSQSPSNKVTEKGKDVELRCDPISGHTALYWYRQSLGQGLEFLIYFQGNSAPDKSGLPSDRFSAERTGGSVSTLTIQRTQQEDSAVYLCASSLDPERGETQYFGPGTRLLVL.

This clonotype appeared a single time. The rearrangement uses TRBV7-6 and TRBJ1-1; 7 positions agree with TRBD1. After removal of 4 bases from V and 3 bases from J, the junction contained 2 bases not matched to a gene. Germline values: CDR1 SGHVS, CDR2 FNYEAQ. The CDR3 consists of 13 residues. CDR3: CASSWDRDTEAFF. The CDR3, as DNA: TGTGCCAGCAGCTGGGACAGAGACACTGAAGCTTTCTTT.

This clonotype is a singleton in its sample. The V and J genes are TRBV6-1 and TRBJ2-5; D tentatively fits TRBD1 or TRBD2 (5 bases each). Germline V gene data show CDR1 as MNHNS and CDR2 as SASEGT. Trimming left V 1 base short and J 7 bases short, with 16 bases between. The CDR3 spans 15 residues. CDR3 sequence reads: CASSEVPGTSGTQYF. The CDR3 DNA sequence: TGTGCCAGCAGTGAAGTTCCAGGGACCTCCGGGACCCAGTACTTC.

The chain uses TRBV5-6 and TRBJ1-1; 9 bases agree with TRBD1. The V gene's germline CDR1 is SGHDT and CDR2 YYEEEE. The CDR3 is made up of 15 amino acids. Trimming cost V 2 bases and J 3 bases; bases outside gene matches: 5. DNA for the CDR3: TGTGCCAGCAGCTTAACCCGGACAGGGGACACTGAAGCTTTCTTT. This encodes CASSLTRTGDTEAFF.

CDR3 loop: CSARRGLGGSYNEQFF. CDR3 DNA sequence: TGCAGTGCTAGGAGGGGGCTAGGAGGCTCCTACAATGAGCAGTTCTTC. V usage is TRBV20-1 and J usage is TRBJ2-1, with TRBD1 matching 7 bases. V gave up 3 bases and J gave up 0 bases; unmatched junction bases: 8. The CDR3 has 16 residues. Looked up from germline, CDR1 is DFQATT and CDR2 is SNEGSKA (reference sequence).

The chain combines TRBV4-1 with TRBJ2-1; D gene ambiguous. Germline V gene lookup returns CDR1 MGHRA and CDR2 YSYEKL. V lost 0 bases to trimming and J lost 10 bases, with 16 bases between them. The CDR3 length is 15 residues. CDR3 sequence: CASSQDRRFRSEQFF. The CDR3 coding sequence is TGCGCCAGCAGCCAAGATCGGCGGTTTCGTAGCGAGCAGTTCTTC.

The J gene is TRBJ2-1, the V gene TRBV11-1, with unresolved D. The CDR3 contains 16 residues. V was cut by 0 bases and J by 0 bases, with 9 bases left in between. CDR1 SGHAT and CDR2 FQDESV come from the germline V gene (reference sequence). Here the CDR3 reads CASSLARTTSYNEQFF. CDR3 bases: TGTGCCAGCAGCTTAGCGCGGACCACCTCCTACAATGAGCAGTTCTTC.

In DNA form, the CDR3 reads TGCGCCAGCAGCCAAGAAACCCTAGCCTTAAGCACAGATACGCAGTATTTT. The encoded protein is CASSQETLALSTDTQYF. The gene calls are TRBV4-1 and TRBJ2-3, with TRBD2 as a possible D gene (5 bases). The CDR3 is 17 residues long. Per germline, CDR1 MGHRA and CDR2 YSYEKL. V was clipped by 0 bases and J by 0 bases, with 13 bases between them.

The rearrangement links TRBV5-3 to TRBJ1-1; 7 bases are shared with TRBD1. TRBV5-3 is reported as an ORF; its role is uncertain. The CDR3 has 13 residues. V lost 8 bases to trimming and J lost 0 bases; unmatched junction nucleotides: 4. The CDR3 region has the DNA TGTGCCAGCAAGGGACAGATGAACACTGAAGCTTTCTTT. Amino acids: CASKGQMNTEAFF.

The chain joins TRBV11-2 to TRBJ2-7, with a tentative D call TRBD1 (6 bases). The CDR3 totals 13 residues. Germline CDR1 is SGHAT and CDR2 is FQNNGV. V shed 3 bases and J shed 6 bases, with 12 bases lying between them. The CDR3 sequence: CASSFSKGVEQYF. Written as DNA, the CDR3 is TGTGCCAGCAGCTTCAGTAAGGGGGTCGAGCAGTACTTC.

This clonotype was found a few times. The chain links TRBV7-2 to TRBJ2-3, with D hard to call. The CDR3 is 14 residues long. The germline V gene encodes CDR1 SGHTA and CDR2 FQGNSA. V was shortened by 1 base and J by 6 bases, with 11 bases between the two germline ends. CDR3 in amino acids: CASSLGTSLDTQYF. In DNA form, the CDR3 reads TGTGCCAGCAGCTTAGGGACCTCCTTGGATACGCAGTATTTT.

At least ten counts were recorded for this clonotype. The V gene is TRBV7-2, the J gene TRBJ1-5, with 11 bases fitting TRBD1. The CDR3 runs to 15 residues. The germline V gene encodes CDR1 SGHTA and CDR2 FQGNSA. The V and J ends lost 5 bases and 6 bases, in that order; junction bases with no gene match: 6. The CDR3 loop is CASSLSGTGGQPQHF. CDR3 coding DNA: TGTGCCAGCAGCCTATCCGGGACAGGGGGTCAGCCCCAGCATTTT.

This clonotype was seen only a few times. The chain joins TRBV4-3 to TRBJ2-4; weak D call: TRBD1 (7 bases). CDR1 and CDR2 from the germline V gene are LGHNA and YSLEER. This CDR3 has 17 amino acids. Trimming removed 3 bases from V and 8 bases from J, with 23 bases in between. The CDR3 coding sequence is TGCGCCAGCAGCCAGTCGCTGGAGGGGGCTAGCTTCGACATTCAGTACTTC. Translating gives CASSQSLEGASFDIQYF.

The table lists this clonotype with a few counts. The gene calls are TRBV12-3 or TRBV12-4 and TRBJ1-5; 7 nucleotides match TRBD1. The CDR3 sequence is 15 residues long. V shed 4 bases, J shed 4 bases, and the junction held 7 bases outside the gene matches. CDR3 loop: CASSSRQGLNQPQHF. CDR3 DNA: TGTGCCAGCAGTTCCCGACAGGGTTTGAATCAGCCCCAGCATTTT.

The rearrangement joins TRBV6-1 to TRBJ2-3; the match to TRBD2 covers 15 bases. This CDR3 is 17 amino acids long. V shed 5 bases, J shed 3 bases, and the junction held 6 bases outside the gene matches. Germline V CDR1 and CDR2: MNHNS, SASEGT. CDR3 amino acids: CASSPGLAGGWTDTQYF. Here the CDR3 DNA reads TGTGCCAGCAGTCCGGGACTAGCGGGAGGCTGGACAGATACGCAGTATTTT.

V and J are TRBV10-3 and TRBJ1-1; D might be TRBD1 (6 bases). Deletions cut 4 bases from V and 4 bases from J, with 13 bases between. CDR1 and CDR2 from the germline V gene are ENHRY and SYGVKD. CDR3 length equals 14 residues. CDR3 in DNA: TGTGCCATCAGTGGGGGACAAGGGGTCACTGAAGCTTTCTTT. This sequence encodes CAISGGQGVTEAFF.

Regarding this clonotype: A read error is possible here, since a much larger clone lies one base away. V is TRBV6-2 or TRBV6-3 and J is TRBJ2-2, with D uncertain. Trimming stripped 6 bases from V and 6 bases from J, with 5 bases between. CDR1 is MNHEY, CDR2 SVGEGT, per germline. The CDR3 has 11 residues. The CDR3 region has the DNA TGTGCCAGCAGCACCCCCGGGGAGCTGTTTTTT. As protein: CASSTPGELFF.

J is TRBJ1-5 and V is TRBV4-1, with TRBD1 identical over 8 bases. The CDR3 runs 15 residues. Germline V gives CDR1 MGHRA, CDR2 YSYEKL. The V gene end was trimmed by 0 bases and the J gene end by 4 bases; junction bases not matched to a gene: 2. The CDR3 coding sequence is TGCGCCAGCAGCCAAGATACAGGGGGTAATCAGCCCCAGCATTTT. Protein: CASSQDTGGNQPQHF.

The chain carries TRBV4-1 and TRBJ2-7; 7 bases agree with TRBD1. This CDR3 is 14 amino acids long. Germline V gives CDR1 MGHRA, CDR2 YSYEKL. The junction had 11 bases not matched to a gene; V was cut back by 5 bases and J by 7 bases. CDR3: CASSSRTGPGEQYF. The CDR3 nucleotides read TGCGCCAGCAGCTCCCGGACAGGACCTGGGGAGCAGTACTTC.

The J gene is TRBJ2-5, the V gene TRBV2; D gene uncertain. The CDR3 runs to 14 residues. V was trimmed by 2 bases and J by 0 bases, leaving 7 bases between them. Germline V lookup: CDR1 SNHLY, CDR2 FYNNEI. This CDR3 reads CASSERRDQETQYF. The CDR3 region has the DNA TGTGCCAGCAGTGAAAGACGGGACCAAGAGACCCAGTACTTC.

The chain has TRBV7-2 and TRBJ2-5; 7 nucleotides line up with TRBD2. V was pared by 5 bases and J by 7 bases, with 10 bases of the junction left unmatched. CDR1 SGHTA and CDR2 FQGNSA come from the germline V gene. There are 14 residues in the CDR3. DNA of the CDR3: TGTGCCAGCAGCATAGACGGGAGGATCGGGACCCAGTACTTC. Translating gives CASSIDGRIGTQYF.

The chain combines TRBV7-9 with TRBJ2-5; D is unclear. The CDR3 covers 18 residues. Looked up from germline, CDR1 is SEHNR and CDR2 is FQNEAQ (reference sequence). V was clipped by 4 bases and J by 2 bases, with 23 bases between them. In DNA form, the CDR3 reads TGTGCCAGCAGCTCCTCGTCTTCAGTTGGAGCCCTACAAGAGACCCAGTACTTC. This encodes CASSSSSSVGALQETQYF.

This clonotype was observed a handful of times. The V and J genes are TRBV7-2 and TRBJ2-7; TRBD2 matches 7 bases. In germline, CDR1 is SGHTA, CDR2 FQGNSA. The CDR3 is made up of 14 amino acids. The V and J ends lost 2 bases and 1 base, in that order; junction bases with no gene match: 2. CDR3: CASSLTSASYEQYF. The CDR3 nucleotides are TGTGCCAGCAGCTTAACTAGCGCTTCCTACGAGCAGTACTTC.

The chain joins TRBV7-2 to TRBJ2-7; unclear D gene. V dropped 3 bases and J dropped 0 bases, with 6 bases sitting between them. Looked up from germline, CDR1 is SGHTA and CDR2 is FQGNSA. The CDR3 extends over 13 amino acids. In DNA form, the CDR3 reads TGTGCCAGCAGCTTTTTCCGCTCCTACGAGCAGTACTTC. Its translation is CASSFFRSYEQYF.